A single TCR beta chain is shown here with its context. This clonotype was recorded many times. Its target antigen remains unknown. No much larger clone exists at a distance of one base, and base qualities are not known. Sequencing took place on an Illumina HiSeq 1500. In-frame beta chains were kept once TCRdb had trimmed the public reads at Q25 with fastp and called clones with MiXCR. Under each unique CDR3 protein, matching rows form one entry showing the most common genes and DNA. For this sample there are 630,000 or so distinct CDR3 sequences; less than 25% appear just once. The top ten clones comprise less than 9.5% of the sample. The record originates from a study of T cell repertoires in cytomegalovirus infection (dated by TCRdb to between 2019 and 2020). Study-level background: The HLA type of each donor mattered for the analysis, because public TCR beta signatures pointed to carriage of CMV infection along with the matching HLA type. General findings and caveats noted by the study authors: In both this cohort and an independent roughly 330-donor cohort, the cumulative frequency of public TCR beta family members distinguished carriers of CMV infection plus the relevant HLA type. The ex vivo response was dominated by HLA-C-restricted CMV-specific TCR beta clonotypes, which also provided the single most frequent clonotype in two of eight donors.

The junction shows trimming of 6 bases on V and 8 bases on J, and the gene matches do not reach 12 bases of it. Taken from the germline V gene, the CDR1 and CDR2 loops are SGHVS and FNYEAQ. The CDR3 starts with the cysteine, ends with the phenylalanine, and has 15 residues. Only the CDR3 DNA stays, 45 bases, in frame from base 1. This TCR was sampled from a human donor in good health (CMV status not recorded). Some clones in this sample may be carry-over from other donors' samples. The rearranged segments are TRBV7-6 and TRBJ2-1; 8 central nucleotides agree with TRBD2. Sample: CD8+ T cells from PBMCs. The nucleotide sequence is given as TGTGCCAGCAGACTACTAGCGGTCCCGGCGGATGAGCAGTTCTTC. Translated, it gives CASRLLAVPADEQFF.